The 25 T cell receptor beta chains presented below share a single source sample, sequenced in a study of spatial heterogeneity in lung cancer. As for time point: sample taken at primary tumor resection. No cognate antigen is known for these TCRs. In TCRdb, the 5' RACE reads were re-called with MiXCR into one record per CDR3 protein. The sample consists of about 7,000 distinct CDR3 sequences, roughly 14% of them appearing once. Study-level results: Tumor mutation count correlated with how many alpha and beta TCRs expanded intratumorally.

The sequences come from lung tumor tissue, collected at surgery. The receptors were sampled from a male donor with early-stage non-small cell lung cancer.

There are many counts of this clonotype. This beta chain slipped into a library made for alpha chains as a stray read, so its size is not meaningful. The chain employs TRBV9 and TRBJ2-3; 7 bases agree with TRBD1. J was trimmed by 6 bases and V by 3 bases; bases with no gene match: 4. The CDR3 totals 13 residues. Germline values: CDR1 SGDLS, CDR2 YYNGEE. The CDR3 reads CASSAFRGDTQYF. Written as DNA, the CDR3 is TGTGCCAGCAGCGCGTTCAGGGGGGATACGCAGTATTTT. The full variable domain, in which reference TRBV9 and TRBJ2-3 provide the parts outside the CDR3, is DSGVTQTPKHLITATGQRVTLRCSPRSGDLSVYWYQQSLDQGLQFLIQYYNGEERAKGNILERFSAQQFPDLHSELNLSSLELGDSALYFCASSAFRGDTQYFGPGTRLTVL.

Judged by abundance, this clonotype is medium-sized (0.01 to 0.1%). Because the library targeted alpha chains, this beta chain is an off-target read whose size means little. The chain links TRBV29-1 to TRBJ2-1; 12 nucleotides match TRBD2. Germline-derived CDR1 and CDR2 are SQVTM and ANQGSEA. The ends lost 5 bases at V and 7 bases at J; junction bases unmatched: 12. This CDR3 region has 16 residues. CDR3 protein: CSVSLGLAGTQNEQFF. The CDR3, as DNA: TGCAGCGTTTCGTTAGGACTAGCGGGGACTCAGAATGAGCAGTTCTTC.

This clonotype is medium-sized in the sample. The library was designed around alpha chains, so this beta chain is a stray read whose abundance carries little weight. V usage is TRBV4-1 and J usage is TRBJ2-4; 7 nucleotides line up with TRBD2. Germline V gene sequence: CDR1 MGHRA, CDR2 YSYEKL. V dropped 0 bases and J dropped 2; count of bases not matched to a gene: 7. The CDR3 totals 17 residues. The CDR3 region has the DNA TGCGCCAGCAGCCAAGATTTTTGGGACTACACCAAAAACATTCAGTACTTC. This sequence encodes CASSQDFWDYTKNIQYF.

This clonotype was counted at least ten times. A library prepared for alpha chains yielded this beta chain as an off-target read; its size is of little meaning. This sequence joins TRBV20-1 and TRBJ1-4; the D gene is possibly TRBD1 (6 bases). In germline, CDR1 is DFQATT, CDR2 SNEGSKA (reference sequence). Trimming removed 1 base from V and 5 bases from J, with 11 bases in between. This CDR3 comprises 14 residues. In DNA, the CDR3 is TGCAGTGCTAGAGGACAGGCCATCAATGAAAAACTGTTTTTT. Protein sequence: CSARGQAINEKLFF.

For this clonotype: This beta chain was picked up by a library intended for alpha chains and is off target, so its count carries little meaning. J is TRBJ2-5 and V is TRBV6-1; TRBD2 matches 11 bases. V shed 4 bases, J shed 1 base, and the junction held 5 bases outside the gene matches. Germline CDR1 and CDR2: MNHNS and SASEGT. The CDR3 covers 16 residues. The CDR3 sequence: CASSVGTSGFQETQYF. CDR3 DNA: TGTGCCAGCAGTGTCGGGACTAGCGGATTCCAAGAGACCCAGTACTTC.

This clonotype is medium-sized in the sample. This beta chain slipped into a library made for alpha chains as a stray read, so its size is not meaningful. The chain uses TRBV19 and TRBJ1-5, with 7 bases fitting TRBD1. Germline assignment: CDR1 LNHDA and CDR2 SQIVND (reference sequence). This CDR3 comprises 13 residues. V shed 6 bases, J shed 5 bases, and the junction held 4 bases outside the gene matches. The CDR3 reads CASSGTADQPQHF. The CDR3 coding sequence is TGTGCCAGTAGCGGGACAGCCGATCAGCCCCAGCATTTT.

In this sample, this clonotype is medium-sized (0.01 to 0.1%). This beta chain is off target for a library built for alpha chains, so its abundance means little. This sequence joins TRBV2 and TRBJ2-1; D is tentatively TRBD1 or TRBD2 (5 bases each). With 4 bases removed from V and 6 bases from J, the gap between germline ends came to 19 bases. Germline V gene data show CDR1 as SNHLY and CDR2 as FYNNEI. CDR3 length: 16 amino acids. The DNA for the CDR3 is TGTGCCAGCAGTGGTGGGCTAGGCCTCGGGGCCAATGAGCAGTTCTTC. It encodes CASSGGLGLGANEQFF. Combining the CDR3 with reference TRBV2 and TRBJ2-1 gives the whole variable domain EPEVTQTPSHQVTQMGQEVILRCVPISNHLYFYWYRQILGQKVEFLVSFYNNEISEKSEIFDDQFSVERPDGSNFTLKIRSTKLEDSAMYFCASSGGLGLGANEQFFGPGTRLTVL.

This clonotype has a count of ten or more. Since the library was made to target alpha chains, this beta chain is a stray read and its abundance is not meaningful. The V and J genes are TRBV6-6 and TRBJ2-5; D may be TRBD2 (6 bases). V lost 10 bases and J lost 2, with 14 bases in between. Germline V gives CDR1 MNHNY, CDR2 SVGAGI (reference sequence). The CDR3 covers 13 residues. CDR3 in DNA: TGTGCCATGGCGGGGACCAGTCAAGAGACCCAGTACTTC. Its translation: CAMAGTSQETQYF.

This clonotype was seen many times. This beta chain is off target for a library built for alpha chains, so its abundance means little. The gene calls are TRBV6-4 and TRBJ2-3; no reliable D call. Trimming stripped 3 bases from V and 6 bases from J, with 7 bases between. The germline V gene encodes CDR1 MRHNA and CDR2 SNTAGT. The CDR3 has 12 amino acids. The CDR3 DNA reads as TGTGCCAGCAGTGATTTCGAGGATACGCAGTATTTT. Translation gives CASSDFEDTQYF.

This clonotype was picked up many times. Being off target in a library aimed at alpha chains, this beta chain has a size of little meaning. The chain joins TRBV12-3 or TRBV12-4 to TRBJ2-7; 8 bases line up with TRBD2. The CDR3 covers 14 residues. V trimming: 2 bases; J trimming: 3 bases; junction bases outside the gene matches: 3. The CDR3 sequence is CASSLLAGSYEQYF. The CDR3 DNA follows: TGTGCCAGCAGTTTACTAGCGGGCAGCTACGAGCAGTACTTC.

This clonotype was seen repeatedly, ten times or more. For a library built for alpha chains, this beta chain is a stray read; little rests on its size. This CDR3 reads CASSPSGQSYGYTF. CDR3 DNA: TGTGCCAGCAGTCCCTCGGGACAGAGCTATGGCTACACCTTC. The chain employs TRBV27 and TRBJ1-2; 7 positions agree with TRBD1. The germline V gene has CDR1 MNHEY and CDR2 SMNVEV (reference sequence). The V segment lost 5 bases and the J segment 4 bases; nucleotides outside the gene matches: 7. The CDR3 loop spans 14 amino acids.

This clonotype was seen at least ten times. The library was designed around alpha chains, so this beta chain is a stray read whose abundance carries little weight. The chain couples TRBV12-3 or TRBV12-4 to TRBJ2-2, with 7 bases matching TRBD1. This CDR3 is built from 15 residues. V was clipped by 6 bases and J by 0 bases; unmatched bases: 4. CDR3 in amino acids: CASREGQTNTGELFF. CDR3 DNA sequence: TGTGCCAGCAGAGAGGGACAGACGAACACCGGGGAGCTGTTTTTT.

This clonotype was counted many times. This beta chain is off target for a library built for alpha chains, so its abundance means little. CDR3 nucleotides: TGCGCCAGCAGCTTGGGGGCGGATTCACCCCTCCACTTT. Encoded protein: CASSLGADSPLHF. The chain has TRBV5-1 and TRBJ1-6; D unclear. Germline V gene data show CDR1 as SGHRS and CDR2 as YFSETQ. V gave up 0 bases and J gave up 8 bases, with 6 bases separating them. There are 13 residues in the CDR3.

This clonotype was recorded many times. This beta chain is an unintended read in a library built for alpha chains; its size means little. As DNA, the CDR3 is TGCGCCAGCAGCTTGGGACAGGGAGGCGAGCAGTACTTC. Amino acid sequence: CASSLGQGGEQYF. The gene calls are TRBV5-1 and TRBJ2-7, with a tentative D call TRBD1 (7 bases). With 0 bases removed from V and 6 bases from J, the gap between germline ends came to 10 bases. The CDR3 contains 13 residues. Looked up from germline, CDR1 is SGHRS and CDR2 is YFSETQ.

This clonotype has a count of ten or more. This beta chain appears as a stray read in a library generated for alpha chains; its size is not informative. The chain combines TRBV14 with TRBJ2-2; D gene ambiguous. The germline V and J ends were trimmed by 2 bases and 3 bases, with 10 bases remaining between them. Germline assignment: CDR1 SGHDN and CDR2 FVKESK. This CDR3 region has 15 residues. CDR3 nucleotide sequence: TGTGCCAGCAGCCAATCTAGATTTTACACCGGGGAGCTGTTTTTT. Translating gives CASSQSRFYTGELFF.

This clonotype rates as medium-sized (0.01 to 0.1%). This beta chain is a stray sequence in a library constructed for alpha chains; its clone size is not meaningful. The chain recombines TRBV11-2 with TRBJ2-3, with D tentatively TRBD1 (6 bases). Trimming pared 0 bases from V and 3 bases from J, leaving 16 bases between. The CDR3 contains 17 residues. Germline V gene data show CDR1 as SGHAT and CDR2 as FQNNGV. As DNA, the CDR3 is TGTGCCAGCAGCTTAGATCAAGAGGGGCAGGGGACAGATACGCAGTATTTT. Amino acid sequence: CASSLDQEGQGTDTQYF.

This clonotype appeared many times. As an off-target read in a library built for alpha chains, this beta chain has a frequency of little significance. This sequence joins TRBV5-1 and TRBJ2-7; 8 bases fit TRBD2. The germline V gene has CDR1 SGHRS and CDR2 YFSETQ. CDR3 size: 15 residues. With V trimmed by 3 bases and J by 2 bases, 7 bases remained unmatched. CDR3 DNA: TGCGCCAGCAGCTGGGACGGGACTAGTACCTACGAGCAGTACTTC. Translation gives CASSWDGTSTYEQYF.

This clonotype is medium-sized by share. A library made for alpha chains picked up this beta chain off target, so its size means little. The rearrangement joins TRBV27 to TRBJ2-5, with D tentatively TRBD1 or TRBD2 (5 bases each). The CDR3 has 14 amino acids. The germline CDR1 and CDR2 sequences are MNHEY and SMNVEV (reference sequence). V was clipped by 5 bases and J by 2 bases, with 12 bases between them. The CDR3 region has the DNA TGTGCCAGCAGTCCGGGGCCCTGGCAAGAGACCCAGTACTTC. Translating gives CASSPGPWQETQYF.

As to this clonotype: This beta chain is off target for a library built for alpha chains, so its abundance means little. The chain recombines TRBV3-1 with TRBJ1-3; weak D call: TRBD1 (5 bases). Per the germline V gene, CDR1 is LGHDT and CDR2 is YNNKEL (reference sequence). The CDR3 extends over 16 amino acids. Trimming shortened V by 5 bases and J by 2 bases, and 16 bases separated the two germline ends. CDR3 residues: CASSKAGTRAGNTIYF. In nucleotides, the CDR3 is TGTGCCAGCAGCAAAGCCGGGACGAGGGCTGGAAACACCATATATTTT.

This clonotype was counted many times. Within a library made for alpha chains, this beta chain is off target, and its count is uninformative. V gene TRBV5-1 combines with J gene TRBJ2-3; TRBD1 is a possible D gene (6 bases). The CDR3 spans 14 residues. CDR1 and CDR2 (germline): SGHRS, YFSETQ. The germline V and J ends were trimmed by 4 bases and 5 bases, with 14 bases remaining between them. The CDR3: CASSLGTTGDTQYF. DNA for the CDR3: TGCGCCAGCAGCCTTGGGACAACAGGAGATACGCAGTATTTT. Combining the CDR3 with reference TRBV5-1 and TRBJ2-3 gives the whole variable domain KAGVTQTPRYLIKTRGQQVTLSCSPISGHRSVSWYQQTPGQGLQFLFEYFSETQRNKGNFPGRFSGRQFSNSRSEMNVSTLELGDSALYLCASSLGTTGDTQYFGPGTRLTVL.

In its sample, this clonotype was seen many times. This beta chain was picked up by a library intended for alpha chains and is off target, so its count carries little meaning. The chain combines TRBV10-3 with TRBJ1-5; the D gene is possibly TRBD1 (5 bases). The CDR3 runs to 18 residues. V lost 4 bases to trimming and J lost 3 bases, with 22 bases between them. Germline V lookup: CDR1 ENHRY, CDR2 SYGVKD. In DNA form, the CDR3 reads TGTGCCATCAGTGCGACGGTGGGGGGGGACGAAGCCAATCAGCCCCAGCATTTT. Amino acid sequence: CAISATVGGDEANQPQHF.

This clonotype has at least ten counts. Little can be read into the size of this beta chain, an off-target read in a library designed for alpha chains. The V call is TRBV15, the J call TRBJ2-2; the D gene is possibly TRBD1 (5 bases). There are 18 residues in the CDR3. Germline CDR1 LNHNV, CDR2 YYDKDF (reference sequence). Trimming stripped 0 bases from V and 6 bases from J, with 20 bases between. For the CDR3, the DNA is TGTGCCACCAGCAGAGATCTCCCAGGGCTGGTTTTAGCCGGGGAGCTGTTTTTT. This sequence encodes CATSRDLPGLVLAGELFF.

This clonotype has ten or more counts. This beta chain appears as a stray read in a library generated for alpha chains; its size is not informative. V gene TRBV10-1 combines with J gene TRBJ1-2, with 8 bases aligning to TRBD1. CDR3 length equals 14 residues. After removal of 5 bases from V and 1 base from J, the junction contained 3 bases not matched to a gene. Germline V lookup: CDR1 WNHNN, CDR2 SYGVQD (reference sequence). CDR3 residues: CASSSGGLNYGYTF. In DNA, the CDR3 is TGCGCCAGCAGTTCAGGGGGCCTTAACTATGGCTACACCTTC.

This clonotype is classed as medium-sized. This beta chain came through as a stray read in a library set up for alpha chains, and its size says little. The chain combines TRBV20-1 with TRBJ1-1, with a weak D call TRBD1 (6 bases). This CDR3 comprises 13 residues. Trimming left V 5 bases short and J 5 bases short, with 15 bases between. CDR1 is DFQATT and CDR2 is SNEGSKA in the germline V gene (reference sequence). The CDR3 DNA follows: TGCAGTGCTTGTCGCCAGGGGCGGACTGAAGCTTTCTTT. Protein: CSACRQGRTEAFF.

This clonotype ranks as medium-sized. For a library built for alpha chains, this beta chain is a stray read; little rests on its size. V gene TRBV28 combines with J gene TRBJ1-4; D unclear. The CDR3 is 15 amino acids. V lost 6 bases to trimming and J lost 3 bases, with 14 bases between them. The germline CDR1 and CDR2 sequences are MDHEN and SYDVKM. The CDR3 coding sequence is TGTGCCAGCAGCCCACCGACGGCGCCTAATGAAAAACTGTTTTTT. Translated: CASSPPTAPNEKLFF.